These 12 T cell receptor beta chains were sequenced from one sample in a study of identical twins. TCRdb reprocessed the 5' RACE reads with MiXCR, giving one entry per CDR3 protein. The table lists hundreds of thousands of distinct CDR3 sequences, around 20% of them singletons. These data were also reused for a study on T cells expressing NK-cell markers.

Sequenced material: PBMCs. The receptors here all came from a woman aged 18 to 35 in good health.

There are a few counts of this clonotype. V and J are TRBV29-1 and TRBJ2-7, with 7 bases that match TRBD1. The V segment lost 7 bases and the J segment 5 bases; nucleotides outside the gene matches: 8. Per germline, CDR1 SQVTM and CDR2 ANQGSEA. CDR3 length: 12 residues. The CDR3 nucleotides are TGCAGCGCTTCACAGGGGAGACACGAGCAGTACTTC. This gives the protein CSASQGRHEQYF.

This clonotype was seen more than once but under ten times. The chain is built from TRBV5-1 and TRBJ1-1; weak D call: TRBD1 (6 bases). V lost 3 bases, J lost 1 base, and 13 bases lay in between. Germline values: CDR1 SGHRS, CDR2 YFSETQ. The CDR3 has 15 residues. CDR3: CASSSDSLRNTEAFF. For the CDR3, the DNA is TGCGCCAGCAGCTCGGACAGCCTTAGGAACACTGAAGCTTTCTTT.

This clonotype has only a few counts. This rearrangement joins TRBV29-1 to TRBJ2-1; no reliable D call. This CDR3 is 12 amino acids long. The germline V gene encodes CDR1 SQVTM and CDR2 ANQGSEA. Trimming stripped 7 bases from V and 8 bases from J, with 15 bases between. The CDR3 coding sequence is TGCAGCGCCAGAGCCGCTCCTGATGAGCAGTTCTTC. This encodes CSARAAPDEQFF.

This clonotype was seen more than once but under ten times. This chain uses TRBV3-1 with TRBJ2-7, with a tentative D call TRBD1 (6 bases). V was shortened by 1 base and J by 1 base, with 11 bases between the two germline ends. The CDR3 runs 15 residues. Germline V gene lookup returns CDR1 LGHDT and CDR2 YNNKEL (reference sequence). The CDR3 spells CASSQARGMSYEQYF. The CDR3 bases are TGTGCCAGCAGCCAAGCCAGGGGTATGTCCTACGAGCAGTACTTC.

This clonotype was counted between two and nine times. The chain has TRBV20-1 and TRBJ2-5, with D uncertain. Trimming took off 2 bases at V and 5 bases at J, with 9 bases between the two ends. This CDR3 has 12 amino acids. Germline V CDR1 and CDR2: DFQATT, SNEGSKA (reference sequence). CDR3 residues: CSARYLEETQYF. In DNA, the CDR3 is TGCAGTGCTAGATACCTGGAGGAGACCCAGTACTTC.

J is TRBJ2-7 and V is TRBV29-1, with D maybe TRBD1 (6 bases). CDR1 and CDR2 (germline): SQVTM, ANQGSEA. The CDR3 length is 13 residues. V was shortened by 5 bases and J by 0 bases, with 11 bases between the two germline ends. The CDR3 DNA reads as TGCAGCGTTCACAGGGCTGACTCCTACGAGCAGTACTTC. This encodes CSVHRADSYEQYF.

The chain employs TRBV15 and TRBJ1-4; 9 nucleotides match TRBD1. From germline, CDR1 is LNHNV and CDR2 YYDKDF (reference sequence). J was trimmed by 8 bases and V by 5 bases; bases with no gene match: 3. The CDR3 extends over 13 amino acids. CDR3 coding DNA: TGTGCCACCAGCGGGGACAGGGACGAAAAACTGTTTTTT. Its translation is CATSGDRDEKLFF.

The chain links TRBV7-9 to TRBJ2-3; a weak D match, TRBD2 (7 bases). This CDR3 comprises 16 residues. Trimming took 5 bases from V and 1 from J, leaving 16 bases between them. The germline CDR1 and CDR2 sequences are SEHNR and FQNEAQ (reference sequence). CDR3 sequence: CASSGTRGGGTDTQYF. The CDR3 coding sequence is TGTGCCAGCAGCGGAACGAGGGGGGGCGGCACAGATACGCAGTATTTT.

V usage is TRBV5-5 and J usage is TRBJ2-7, with 13 bases fitting TRBD2. The CDR3 totals 15 residues. Germline V gives CDR1 SGHKS, CDR2 YYEKEE (reference sequence). V lost 4 bases to trimming and J lost 7 bases; unmatched junction nucleotides: 8. Here the CDR3 reads CASSDRLAGGEEQYF. CDR3 DNA sequence: TGTGCCAGCAGCGACCGACTAGCGGGAGGAGAAGAGCAGTACTTC.

The chain recombines TRBV2 with TRBJ2-5; perhaps TRBD2 as D (6 bases). V dropped 4 bases and J dropped 5 bases, with 17 bases sitting between them. CDR1 is SNHLY and CDR2 is FYNNEI in the germline V gene. CDR3 length: 15 amino acids. DNA for the CDR3: TGTGCCAGCAGTGCCAACGAGGGGACTGAGGAGACCCAGTACTTC. It yields the protein CASSANEGTEETQYF.

This clonotype was counted between two and nine times. The J gene is TRBJ1-4, the V gene TRBV20-1; TRBD1 matches at 8 bases. Germline V CDR1 and CDR2: DFQATT, SNEGSKA (reference sequence). The J segment lost 7 bases and the V segment lost 5 bases, leaving 6 bases of the junction unmatched. This CDR3 contains 13 residues. The CDR3 DNA sequence: TGCAGTGCTGAGGACAGGGAGGGTGAAAAACTGTTTTTT. This gives the protein CSAEDREGEKLFF.

This sequence joins TRBV9 and TRBJ2-7; D unclear. From germline, CDR1 is SGDLS and CDR2 YYNGEE. V was shortened by 1 base and J by 5 bases, with 7 bases between the two germline ends. The CDR3 has 12 residues. Here the CDR3 DNA reads TGTGCCAGCAGCGTAACTGGCCACGAGCAGTACTTC. Translated, it gives CASSVTGHEQYF.